This entry lists 10 T cell receptor beta chains sequenced from one sample in a study of shared clonotypes between healthy human individuals. Clones were sequenced by immunoSEQ multiplex PCR, and TCRdb holds only the in-frame ones, with some missing. The sample lists more than 400,000 clones, more than 95% occurring once. The material sequenced was naive CD4+ T cells sorted from blood. The subset denotes: CD45RA+ positively selected. These receptor sequences come from a woman aged 25 to 45 in good health.

For this clone: Other nucleotide sequences from this sample produce the same CDR3. The chain links TRBV18 to TRBJ2-7; D is uncertain. Per the germline V gene, CDR1 is KGHSH and CDR2 is LQKENI. The V end was cut by 0 bases, the J end by 4 bases, with 7 bases between. The CDR3 length is 13 residues. CDR3 DNA: TGTGCCAGCTCACCACCTACAGTTTACGAGCAGTACTTC. Translation gives CASSPPTVYEQYF.

This chain joins TRBV6-5 and TRBJ2-2; D tentatively reads TRBD1 or TRBD2 (6 bases each). With 2 bases removed from V and 6 bases from J, the gap between germline ends came to 16 bases. In germline, CDR1 is MNHEY, CDR2 SVGAGI. The CDR3 runs to 16 residues. CDR3 protein: CASSYGGGIGPGELFF. The CDR3 coding sequence is TGTGCCAGCAGTTACGGGGGCGGGATTGGCCCCGGGGAGCTGTTTTTT.

The gene calls are TRBV2 and TRBJ2-7; maybe TRBD2 (6 bases). The CDR3 consists of 15 residues. V was cut by 8 bases and J by 4 bases, with 21 bases left in between. CDR1 is SNHLY, CDR2 FYNNEI, per germline. The DNA for the CDR3 is TGTGCCAGCGGGGACTCAGTCGGTATCGGTTACGAGCAGTACTTC. As protein: CASGDSVGIGYEQYF.

This chain uses TRBV19 with TRBJ2-1, with 11 nucleotides matching TRBD2. Looked up from germline, CDR1 is LNHDA and CDR2 is SQIVND (reference sequence). This CDR3 region has 18 residues. Trimming at V came to 3 bases and at J to 0 bases, leaving 7 bases not matched to a gene. The CDR3 DNA reads as TGTGCCAGTAGTATCCTTACTAGCGGGGGTAGCTCCTACAATGAGCAGTTCTTC. Translated: CASSILTSGGSSYNEQFF. The complete variable domain, with remaining parts taken from reference TRBV19 and TRBJ2-1, reads DGGITQSPKYLFRKEGQNVTLSCEQNLNHDAMYWYRQDPGQGLRLIYYSQIVNDFQKGDIAEGYSVSREKKESFPLTVTSAQKNPTAFYLCASSILTSGGSSYNEQFFGPGTRLTVL.

The chain links TRBV4-2 to TRBJ2-1, with TRBD2 identical over 8 bases. The J segment lost 4 bases and the V segment lost 1 base, leaving 12 bases of the junction unmatched. The germline gives CDR1 LGHNA, CDR2 YNFKEQ. The CDR3 covers 18 residues. CDR3: CASSQGGSAGEGYNEQFF. CDR3 nucleotides: TGTGCCAGCAGCCAAGGGGGGTCAGCGGGAGAGGGTTACAATGAGCAGTTCTTC.

Concerning this clone: This sample also contains other DNA sequences that code for the same CDR3. This chain uses TRBV2 with TRBJ1-1, with 7 bases that match TRBD1. CDR1 is SNHLY and CDR2 is FYNNEI in the germline V gene. The CDR3 contains 13 residues. V dropped 4 bases and J dropped 5; count of bases not matched to a gene: 4. The CDR3 DNA sequence: TGTGCCAGCAGTGGACAGGGACGTACTGAAGCTTTCTTT. It yields the protein CASSGQGRTEAFF.

The chain uses TRBV28 and TRBJ2-3; D is unclear. Germline V gene sequence: CDR1 MDHEN, CDR2 SYDVKM. V lost 3 bases, J lost 8 bases, and 3 bases lay in between. The CDR3 loop spans 10 amino acids. This CDR3 is CASSFGTQYF. The DNA for the CDR3 is TGTGCCAGCAGTTTCGGTACGCAGTATTTT.

This clone was seen a single time. The chain joins TRBV28 to TRBJ2-5; TRBD2 matches at 14 bases. The germline V gene encodes CDR1 MDHEN and CDR2 SYDVKM. The J segment lost 12 bases and the V segment lost 9 bases, leaving 15 bases of the junction unmatched. The CDR3 loop spans 15 amino acids. The CDR3 nucleotides are TGTGCCAGTTCCCGGGGGGGACTAGCGGGAGTCGAGGAGTACTTC. Translation: CASSRGGLAGVEEYF.

The chain is built from TRBV18 and TRBJ2-5; D perhaps matches TRBD1 (6 bases). The J call is in doubt because the DNA end fits TRBJ2-7 better. The CDR3 length is 14 residues. Germline V gene lookup returns CDR1 KGHSH and CDR2 LQKENI. CDR3 sequence (DNA): TGTGCCAGCTCACCATCACAGGGCTCCTACGAGCAGTACTTC. Protein: CASSPSQGSYEQYF.

V and J are TRBV28 and TRBJ2-7; 7 bases agree with TRBD2. The CDR3 has 17 amino acids. CDR1 and CDR2 (germline): MDHEN, SYDVKM. The J segment lost 3 bases and the V segment lost 3 bases, leaving 14 bases of the junction unmatched. The CDR3, as DNA: TGTGCCAGCAGTTTTGGGGGATCTCTAGCGGTACTCTACGAGCAGTACTTC. It codes for CASSFGGSLAVLYEQYF.